The rows below give T cell receptor beta chains drawn from one sample of a study of neurological immune-mediated disorders. TCRdb independently ran MiXCR on the 5' RACE reads; one entry per CDR3 protein. The sample has around 67,000 distinct CDR3 sequences, 4% to 6% seen once. Specimen: PBMCs. The source is a man between 18 and 29 years old with multiple sclerosis. CDR3s include the opening cysteine and the closing phenylalanine or tryptophan. The D gene is left open where the match is weak. Size is stated for part of the rows, as once, few or many counts, or as a class when the clone is expanded.

D	V	length	J	size	CDR3	DNA
.	TRBV10-2	15	TRBJ2-3	many	CASSESNRGSYTQYF	TGCGCCAGCAGTGAGTCGAATCGGGGGAGCTATACGCAGTATTTT
.	TRBV10-3	13	TRBJ2-7	many	CAISDGMTNEQYF	TGTGCCATCAGTGACGGCATGACCAACGAGCAGTACTTC
TRBD2	TRBV5-1	15	TRBJ2-3	many	CATSTSGEGTDTQYF	TGCGCCACTTCGACTAGCGGGGAAGGCACAGATACGCAGTATTTT
TRBD1	TRBV5-1	14	TRBJ2-1	many	CASRLAIGQGEQFF	TGCGCCAGCAGATTGGCCATAGGACAGGGAGAGCAGTTCTTC
TRBD1	TRBV5-1	14	TRBJ1-1	many	CASSLTGENTEAFF	TGCGCCAGCAGCTTAACAGGGGAGAACACTGAAGCTTTCTTT
.	TRBV5-1	16	TRBJ2-1	many	CASSPGGGTIYNEQFF	TGCGCCAGCAGCCCCGGGGGAGGGACAATCTACAATGAGCAGTTCTTC
.	TRBV7-2	15	TRBJ2-2	many	CASSSRWGASGELFF	TGTGCCAGCAGCTCCCGGTGGGGGGCTAGTGGGGAGCTGTTTTTT
TRBD2	TRBV5-1	14	TRBJ2-1	many	CASSLGRGANEQFF	TGCGCCAGCAGCTTGGGGCGGGGGGCCAATGAGCAGTTCTTC
TRBD1	TRBV24-1	16	TRBJ2-7	many	CATSAGTGEMYGEQYF	TGTGCCACCAGCGCCGGGACAGGGGAGATGTATGGGGAGCAGTACTTC
.	TRBV10-3	14	TRBJ1-2	many	CAISADGLNYGYTF	TGTGCCATCAGTGCTGACGGGCTCAACTATGGCTACACCTTC
TRBD2	TRBV20-1	14	TRBJ2-1	many	CSVQREAQRNEQFF	TGCAGCGTTCAGCGGGAGGCCCAGCGCAATGAGCAGTTCTTC
.	TRBV7-8	14	TRBJ2-7	many	CASSPGRVLYEQYF	TGTGCCAGCAGCCCGGGCCGGGTCCTCTACGAGCAGTACTTC
.	TRBV7-3	13	TRBJ2-3	many	CASSRTLTDTQYF	TGTGCCAGCAGCCGGACCCTCACAGATACGCAGTATTTT
.	TRBV20-1	12	TRBJ2-7	many	CSAYDSSYEQYF	TGCAGTGCTTACGACAGCTCCTACGAGCAGTACTTC
.	TRBV7-6	14	TRBJ1-5	many	CASSLGLGNQPQNF	TGTGCCAGCAGCTTAGGGTTAGGGAATCAGCCCCAGAATTTT
.	TRBV10-2	13	TRBJ2-7	many	CASSESGPPEQYF	TGCGCCAGCAGTGAATCAGGGCCGCCCGAGCAGTACTTC
TRBD2	TRBV6-5	18	TRBJ2-7	many	CASSTDGTSGRASYEQYF	TGTGCCAGCAGTACAGATGGGACTAGCGGGAGAGCGTCCTACGAGCAGTACTTC
.	TRBV7-7	13	TRBJ1-5	.	CASSPGPNQPQNF	TGTGCCAGCAGCCCGGGTCCGAATCAGCCCCAGAATTTT
.	TRBV7-9	14	TRBJ2-5	many	CASSLRDRQETQYF	TGTGCCAGCAGCTTGCGGGACAGACAAGAGACCCAGTACTTC
TRBD2	TRBV7-9	16	TRBJ2-3	many	CASSLTSGRATDTQYF	TGTGCCAGCAGCCTAACTAGCGGGAGGGCCACAGATACGCAGTATTTT
TRBD1	TRBV20-1	17	TRBJ2-6	few	CSANPGTGHSGANVLTF	TGCAGTGCCAACCCTGGGACAGGGCACTCTGGGGCCAACGTCCTGACTTTC
.	TRBV25-1	13	TRBJ2-7	few	CASSSQGGDEQYF	TGTGCCAGCTCTTCACAGGGAGGGGACGAGCAGTACTTC
.	TRBV15	15	TRBJ2-1	many	CATSRDVGSYNEQFF	TGTGCCACCAGCAGAGATGTCGGCTCCTACAATGAGCAGTTCTTC
.	TRBV3-1	14	TRBJ2-1	many	CASGTGTRTNEQFF	TGTGCCAGCGGTACCGGGACCCGAACCAATGAGCAGTTCTTC
.	TRBV4-1	14	TRBJ2-7	.	CASSQELGPYEQYF	TGCGCCAGCAGCCAAGAGCTAGGTCCCTACGAGCAGTACTTC
.	TRBV20-1	16	TRBJ2-5	many	CSARVVGSRRQETQYF	TGCAGTGCTAGAGTAGTAGGTAGCCGACGACAAGAGACCCAGTACTTC
.	TRBV10-3	14	TRBJ2-2	many	CAISDRANTGELFF	TGTGCCATCAGTGACAGGGCGAACACCGGGGAGCTGTTTTTT
.	TRBV3-1	17	TRBJ2-2	many	CASSQLVRTSHTGELFF	TGTGCCAGCAGCCAACTAGTTCGGACGTCCCACACCGGGGAGCTGTTTTTT
.	TRBV4-2	19	TRBJ2-3	many	CASSQDPNRESLLTDTQYF	TGTGCCAGCAGCCAAGACCCAAACCGGGAATCCCTTCTCACAGATACGCAGTATTTT
.	TRBV20-1	14	TRBJ2-6	many	CSAGGVSGANVLTF	TGCAGTGCTGGAGGGGTCTCTGGGGCCAACGTCCTGACTTTC
.	TRBV27	14	TRBJ2-7	many	CASSLSQGTYEQYF	TGTGCCAGCAGTTTATCGCAGGGAACCTACGAGCAGTACTTC
.	TRBV12-3/TRBV12-4	14	TRBJ2-7	many	CASSFARGRYEQYF	TGTGCCAGCAGTTTTGCCAGGGGACGATACGAGCAGTACTTC
.	TRBV5-1	15	TRBJ1-6	.	CASSLAPDDNSPLNF	TGCGCCAGCAGCTTGGCACCCGATGATAATTCACCCCTCAACTTT
.	TRBV20-1	14	TRBJ1-4	many	CSARASGLREKLFF	TGCAGTGCTAGAGCCTCGGGGCTTCGTGAAAAACTGTTTTTT
TRBD2	TRBV2	15	TRBJ2-2	many	CASKGDGGTTGELFF	TGTGCCAGCAAGGGTGACGGGGGGACCACCGGGGAGCTGTTTTTT
.	TRBV3-1	13	TRBJ1-6	many	CASSQAQGSPLHF	TGTGCCAGCAGCCAAGCTCAAGGGTCACCCCTCCACTTT